This TCR beta chain was profiled in a study of PD-L1 blockade in urothelial cancer. About the research overall: It was at 3 weeks (second dose) and 6 weeks after treatment start that blood was analyzed. Blood samples had a median of approximately 150,000 T cells, some 83,000 unique TCRs, and clonality roughly 0.074.

The protocol was immunoSEQ multiplex PCR, while the TCRdb copy is restricted to in-frame clones and leaves out a portion. Of tens of thousands of clones in the sample, about 85% are singletons; the top ten hold under 15%. The CDR3 has 18 amino acids. V lost 2 bases to trimming and J lost 0 bases; unmatched junction nucleotides: 11. In germline, CDR1 is SGHRS, CDR2 YFSETQ. Time point noted: pretreatment peripheral blood. Samples spanned pretreatment and treatment, with 1 to 8 time points per patient. The sequence derives from a man aged 55-75 years with urothelial cancer. This chain links TRBV5-1 with TRBJ1-3; TRBD1 matches 7 bases. Sample: PBMCs, taken around atezolizumab (anti-PD-L1) treatment. CDR3 amino acids: CASSLVPSAGGSGNTIYF. The CDR3 region has the DNA TGCGCCAGCAGCTTAGTCCCTTCGGCAGGGGGCTCTGGAAACACCATATATTTT.